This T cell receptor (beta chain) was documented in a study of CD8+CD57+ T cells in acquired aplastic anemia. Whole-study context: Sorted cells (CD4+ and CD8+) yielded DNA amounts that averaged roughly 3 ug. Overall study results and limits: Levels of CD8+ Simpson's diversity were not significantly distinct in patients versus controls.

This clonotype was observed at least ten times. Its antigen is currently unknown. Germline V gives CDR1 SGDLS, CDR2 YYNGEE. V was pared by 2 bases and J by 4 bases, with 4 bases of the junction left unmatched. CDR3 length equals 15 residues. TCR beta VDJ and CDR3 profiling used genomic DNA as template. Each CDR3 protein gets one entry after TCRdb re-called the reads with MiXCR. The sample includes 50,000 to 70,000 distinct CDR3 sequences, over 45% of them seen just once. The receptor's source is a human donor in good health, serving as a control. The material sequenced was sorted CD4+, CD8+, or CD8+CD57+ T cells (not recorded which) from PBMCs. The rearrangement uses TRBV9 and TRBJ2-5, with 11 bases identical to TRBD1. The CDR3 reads CASSVGQGASETQYF. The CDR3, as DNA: TGTGCCAGCAGCGTCGGACAGGGGGCGTCAGAGACCCAGTACTTC.